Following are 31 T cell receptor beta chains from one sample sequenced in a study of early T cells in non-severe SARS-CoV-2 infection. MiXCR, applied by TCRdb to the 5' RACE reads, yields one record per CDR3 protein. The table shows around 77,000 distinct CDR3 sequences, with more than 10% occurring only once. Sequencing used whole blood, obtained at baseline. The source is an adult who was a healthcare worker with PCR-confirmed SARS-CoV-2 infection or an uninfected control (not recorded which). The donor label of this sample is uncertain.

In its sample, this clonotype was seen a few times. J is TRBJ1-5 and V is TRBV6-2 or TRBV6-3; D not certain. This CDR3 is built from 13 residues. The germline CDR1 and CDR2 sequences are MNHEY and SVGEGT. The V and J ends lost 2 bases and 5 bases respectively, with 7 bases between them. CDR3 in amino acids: CASSYGRDQPQHF. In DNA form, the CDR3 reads TGTGCCAGCAGTTACGGCAGAGATCAGCCCCAGCATTTT.

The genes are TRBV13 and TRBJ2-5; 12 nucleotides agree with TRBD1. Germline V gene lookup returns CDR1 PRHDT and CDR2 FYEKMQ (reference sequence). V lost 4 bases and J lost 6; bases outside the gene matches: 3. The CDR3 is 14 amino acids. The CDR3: CASSWGQGAKTQYF. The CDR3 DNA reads TGTGCCAGCAGCTGGGGACAGGGGGCGAAGACCCAGTACTTC.

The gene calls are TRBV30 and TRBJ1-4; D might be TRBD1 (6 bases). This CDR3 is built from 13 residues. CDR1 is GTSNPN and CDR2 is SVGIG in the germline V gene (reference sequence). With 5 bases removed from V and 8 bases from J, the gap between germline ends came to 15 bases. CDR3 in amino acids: CAWATGFGEKLFF. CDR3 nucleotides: TGTGCCTGGGCCACAGGGTTCGGGGAAAAACTGTTTTTT.

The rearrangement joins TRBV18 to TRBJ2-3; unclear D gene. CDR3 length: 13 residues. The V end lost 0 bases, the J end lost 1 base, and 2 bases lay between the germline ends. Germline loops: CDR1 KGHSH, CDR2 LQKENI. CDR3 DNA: TGTGCCAGCTCACCACCGGGCACAGATACGCAGTATTTT. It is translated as CASSPPGTDTQYF.

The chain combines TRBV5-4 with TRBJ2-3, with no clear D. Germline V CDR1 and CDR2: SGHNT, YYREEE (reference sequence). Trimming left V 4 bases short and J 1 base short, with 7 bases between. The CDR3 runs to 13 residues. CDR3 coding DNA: TGTGCCAGCAGCACCGTGGGCACAGATACGCAGTATTTT. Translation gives CASSTVGTDTQYF. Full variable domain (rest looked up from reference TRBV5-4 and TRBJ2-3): ETGVTQSPTHLIKTRGQQVTLRCSSQSGHNTVSWYQQALGQGPQFIFQYYREEENGRGNFPPRFSGLQFPNYSSELNVNALELDDSALYLCASSTVGTDTQYFGPGTRLTVL.

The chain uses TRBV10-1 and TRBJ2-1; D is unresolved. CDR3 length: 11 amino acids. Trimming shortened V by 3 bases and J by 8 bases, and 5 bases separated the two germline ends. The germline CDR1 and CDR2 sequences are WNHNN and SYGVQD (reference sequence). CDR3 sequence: CASSDGDEQFF. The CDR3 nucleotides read TGCGCCAGCAGTGACGGCGATGAGCAGTTCTTC.

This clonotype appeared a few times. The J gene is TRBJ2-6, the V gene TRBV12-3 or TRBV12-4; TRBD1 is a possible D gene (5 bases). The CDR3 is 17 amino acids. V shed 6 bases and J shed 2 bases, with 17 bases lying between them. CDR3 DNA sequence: TGTGCCAGCAGCCCCAGGCAGGGTAATGCTGGGGCCAACGTCCTGACTTTC. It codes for CASSPRQGNAGANVLTF.

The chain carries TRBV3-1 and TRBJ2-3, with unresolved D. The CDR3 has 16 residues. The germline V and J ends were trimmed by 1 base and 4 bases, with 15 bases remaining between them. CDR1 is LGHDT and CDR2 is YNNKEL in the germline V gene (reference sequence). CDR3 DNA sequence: TGTGCCAGCAGCCAAGGAGGCGGAGCCCTAGCAGATACGCAGTATTTT. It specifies CASSQGGGALADTQYF.

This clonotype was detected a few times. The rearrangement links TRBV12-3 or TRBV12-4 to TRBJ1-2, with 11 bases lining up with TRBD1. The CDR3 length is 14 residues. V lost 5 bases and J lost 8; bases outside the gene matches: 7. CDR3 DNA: TGTGCCAGCAGTCAGACGGGACAGGGGGACGGCTACACCTTC. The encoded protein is CASSQTGQGDGYTF.

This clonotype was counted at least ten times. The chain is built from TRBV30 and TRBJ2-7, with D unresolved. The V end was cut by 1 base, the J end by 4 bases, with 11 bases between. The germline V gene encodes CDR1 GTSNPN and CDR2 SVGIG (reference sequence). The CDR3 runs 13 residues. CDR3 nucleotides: TGTGCCTGGAGTGAGACACGATTTTACGAGCAGTACTTC. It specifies CAWSETRFYEQYF.

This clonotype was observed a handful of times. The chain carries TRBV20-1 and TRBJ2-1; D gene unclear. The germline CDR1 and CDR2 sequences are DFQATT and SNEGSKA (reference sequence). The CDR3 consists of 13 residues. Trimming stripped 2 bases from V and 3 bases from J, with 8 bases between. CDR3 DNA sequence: TGCAGTGCTAGAAGCGAGATCTACAATGAGCAGTTCTTC. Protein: CSARSEIYNEQFF.

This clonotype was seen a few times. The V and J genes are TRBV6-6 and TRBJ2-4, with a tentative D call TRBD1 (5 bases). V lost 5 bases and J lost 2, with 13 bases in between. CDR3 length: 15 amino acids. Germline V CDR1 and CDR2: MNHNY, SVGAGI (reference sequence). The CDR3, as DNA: TGTGCCAGCAGTACTTTAACAGGTTCCAAAAACATTCAGTACTTC. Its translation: CASSTLTGSKNIQYF.

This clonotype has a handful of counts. The CDR3 DNA is TGTGCCAGCAGTTCCGCCTTTGAGCAGTTCTTC. It encodes CASSSAFEQFF. This chain connects TRBV3-1 to TRBJ2-1; D gene ambiguous. The CDR3 length is 11 residues. The germline gives CDR1 LGHDT, CDR2 YNNKEL (reference sequence). The ends were cut back, 6 bases at V and 9 bases at J, with 9 bases in the middle.

CDR3 in DNA: TGCGCCAGCAGCCCTGGGAGGGGGGGTATCAATGAGCAGTTCTTC. It codes for CASSPGRGGINEQFF. V is TRBV4-3 and J is TRBJ2-1; weak D call: TRBD2 (7 bases). The germline V gene encodes CDR1 LGHNA and CDR2 YSLEER. Deletions cut 4 bases from V and 6 bases from J, with 16 bases between. The CDR3 extends over 15 amino acids.

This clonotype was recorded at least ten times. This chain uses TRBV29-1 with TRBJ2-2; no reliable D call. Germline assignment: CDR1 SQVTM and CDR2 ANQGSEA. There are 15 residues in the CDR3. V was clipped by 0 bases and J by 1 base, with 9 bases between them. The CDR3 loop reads CSVEDRIGNTGELFF. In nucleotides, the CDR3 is TGCAGCGTTGAAGATAGGATAGGGAACACCGGGGAGCTGTTTTTT.

The CDR3 DNA is TGTGCCAGCAGCCAAGATTTCCCGCTAGCGGGAGAATCCTACAATGAGCAGTTCTTC. As protein: CASSQDFPLAGESYNEQFF. J is TRBJ2-1 and V is TRBV3-1; 10 bases align to TRBD2. Germline CDR1 is LGHDT and CDR2 is YNNKEL (reference sequence). The CDR3 contains 19 residues. V was pared by 0 bases and J by 1 base, with 9 bases of the junction left unmatched.

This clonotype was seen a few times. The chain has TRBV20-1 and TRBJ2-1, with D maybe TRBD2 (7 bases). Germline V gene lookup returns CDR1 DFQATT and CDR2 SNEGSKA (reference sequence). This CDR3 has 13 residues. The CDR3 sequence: CSPFNSGGDEQFF. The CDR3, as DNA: TGCAGCCCGTTTAATTCGGGGGGCGATGAGCAGTTCTTC.

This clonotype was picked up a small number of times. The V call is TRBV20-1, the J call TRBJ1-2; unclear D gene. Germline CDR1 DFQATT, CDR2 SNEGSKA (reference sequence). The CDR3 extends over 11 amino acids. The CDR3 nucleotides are TGCCTCCCAGAGGGCAACTATGGCTACACCTTC. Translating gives CLPEGNYGYTF.

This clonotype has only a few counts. The CDR3: CASSYGKGTEAFF. CDR3 in DNA: TGTGCCAGCAGTTATGGGAAGGGCACTGAAGCTTTCTTT. The rearrangement joins TRBV6-6 to TRBJ1-1; D remains ambiguous. CDR3 length equals 13 residues. The ends were cut back, 3 bases at V and 4 bases at J, with 9 bases in the middle. Germline lookup yields CDR1 MNHNY and CDR2 SVGAGI (reference sequence).

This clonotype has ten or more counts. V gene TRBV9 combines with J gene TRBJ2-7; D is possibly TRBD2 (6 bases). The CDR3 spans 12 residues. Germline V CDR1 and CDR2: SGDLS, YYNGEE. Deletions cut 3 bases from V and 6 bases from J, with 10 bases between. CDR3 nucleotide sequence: TGTGCCAGCAGCGGGGCGGAGGGCGAGCAGTACTTC. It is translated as CASSGAEGEQYF.

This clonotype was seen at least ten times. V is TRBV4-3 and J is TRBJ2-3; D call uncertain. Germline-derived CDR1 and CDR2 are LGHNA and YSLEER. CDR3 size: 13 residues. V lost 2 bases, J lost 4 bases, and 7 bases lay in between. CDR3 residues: CASSQKFPDTQYF. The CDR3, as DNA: TGCGCCAGCAGCCAAAAATTCCCAGATACGCAGTATTTT.

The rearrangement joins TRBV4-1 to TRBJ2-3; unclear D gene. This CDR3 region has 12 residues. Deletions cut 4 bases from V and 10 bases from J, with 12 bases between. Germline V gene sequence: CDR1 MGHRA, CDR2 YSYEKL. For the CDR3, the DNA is TGCGCCAGCAGCCCCCAGGAGCAGCCGCAGTATTTT. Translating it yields CASSPQEQPQYF.

CDR3 amino acids: CASRDRVGYEQYF. The CDR3 nucleotides read TGTGCCAGTAGGGACAGGGTGGGGTACGAGCAGTACTTC. The chain employs TRBV19 and TRBJ2-7; 8 positions match TRBD1. Trimming removed 6 bases from V and 4 bases from J; junction bases left unmatched: 5. Germline assignment: CDR1 LNHDA and CDR2 SQIVND (reference sequence). CDR3 length: 13 residues.

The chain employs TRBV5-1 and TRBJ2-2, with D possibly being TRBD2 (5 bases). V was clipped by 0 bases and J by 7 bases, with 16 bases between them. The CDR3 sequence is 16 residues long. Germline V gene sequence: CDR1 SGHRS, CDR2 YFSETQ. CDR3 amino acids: CASSLAGLAEYGELFF. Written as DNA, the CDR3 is TGCGCCAGCAGCTTGGCTGGCCTAGCTGAATACGGGGAGCTGTTTTTT.

The CDR3 region has the DNA TGTGCCAGCAGCCGCGGGGGGGAAGAGACCCAGTACTTC. The encoded protein is CASSRGGEETQYF. The chain carries TRBV7-2 and TRBJ2-5; 9 bases match TRBD2. CDR1 and CDR2 (germline): SGHTA, FQGNSA. The ends lost 5 bases at V and 3 bases at J; junction bases unmatched: 1. The CDR3 is 13 residues long.

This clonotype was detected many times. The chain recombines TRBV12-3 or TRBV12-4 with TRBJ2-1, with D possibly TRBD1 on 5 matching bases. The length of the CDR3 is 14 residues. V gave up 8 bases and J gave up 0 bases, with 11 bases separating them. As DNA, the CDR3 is TGTGCCAGCGGGGCCCCGAGCTCCTACAATGAGCAGTTCTTC. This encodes CASGAPSSYNEQFF.

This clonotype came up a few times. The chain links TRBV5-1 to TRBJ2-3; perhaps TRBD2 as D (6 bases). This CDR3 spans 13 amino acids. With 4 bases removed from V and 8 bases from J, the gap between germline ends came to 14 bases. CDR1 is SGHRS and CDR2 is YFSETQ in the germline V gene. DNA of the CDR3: TGCGCCAGCAGCGCGGAGGGTCAGGGTACGCAGTATTTT. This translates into CASSAEGQGTQYF.

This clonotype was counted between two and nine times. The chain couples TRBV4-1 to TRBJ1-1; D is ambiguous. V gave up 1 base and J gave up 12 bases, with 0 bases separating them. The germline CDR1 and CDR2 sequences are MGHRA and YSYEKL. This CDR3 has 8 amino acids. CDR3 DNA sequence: TGCGCCAGCAGCCAAGCTTTCTTT. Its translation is CASSQAFF.

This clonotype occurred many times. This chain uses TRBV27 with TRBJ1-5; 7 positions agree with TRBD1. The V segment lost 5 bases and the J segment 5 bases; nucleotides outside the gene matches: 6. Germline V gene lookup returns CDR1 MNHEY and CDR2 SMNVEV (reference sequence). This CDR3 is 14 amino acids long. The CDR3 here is CASSPRGRDQPQHF. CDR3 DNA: TGTGCCAGCAGTCCGAGGGGGCGCGATCAGCCCCAGCATTTT.

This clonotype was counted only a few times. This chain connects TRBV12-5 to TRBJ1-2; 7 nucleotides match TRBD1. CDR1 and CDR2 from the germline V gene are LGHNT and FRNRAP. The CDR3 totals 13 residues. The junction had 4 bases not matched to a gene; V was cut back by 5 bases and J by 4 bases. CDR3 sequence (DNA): TGTGCTAGTGGTCCTACAGGGGCCTATGGCTACACCTTC. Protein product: CASGPTGAYGYTF.

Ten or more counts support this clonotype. The CDR3: CAWSVWQGSGEQYF. CDR3 bases: TGTGCCTGGAGTGTATGGCAGGGATCGGGCGAGCAGTACTTC. The V call is TRBV30, the J call TRBJ2-7; D may be TRBD1 (5 bases). The CDR3 spans 14 residues. Deletions cut 0 bases from V and 6 bases from J, with 15 bases between. Germline V gene data show CDR1 as GTSNPN and CDR2 as SVGIG (reference sequence). Full variable domain (missing parts from reference TRBV30 and TRBJ2-7): SQTIHQWPATLVQPVGSPLSLECTVEGTSNPNLYWYRQAAGRGLQLLFYSVGIGQISSEVPQNLSASRPQDRQFILSSKKLLLSDSGFYLCAWSVWQGSGEQYFGPGTRLTVT.